The sequence of this T cell receptor (beta chain) was determined in a study of OX40 agonist ivuxolimab in advanced cancers. For the study at large: Melanoma, hepatocellular carcinoma, head and neck or renal cell cancer occurred in dose-escalation patients.

Measured with immunoSEQ multiplex PCR; TCRdb has only the in-frame clones, and not every one. In the table there are 20,000 to 25,000 clones, more than 75% of which are singletons. At cycle 4 day 1, cycle 7 day 1, and baseline, blood was sampled. Concerning this clone itself: Its antigen is unidentified.

Germline values: CDR1 LNHDA, CDR2 SQIVND (reference sequence). V gave up 7 bases and J gave up 3 bases; unmatched junction bases: 9. The CDR3 has 15 amino acids. Study findings and constraints: Clonal expansion by week 6 occurred in CD4+ and CD8+ blood T cells (at 0.1 to 3.0 mg/kg).

The receptor's source is an adult with an advanced solid tumor such as melanoma, head and neck, liver or kidney cancer. The V and J genes are TRBV19 and TRBJ1-5, with 7 bases identical to TRBD1. Sequences were derived from CD4+ or CD8+ T cells sorted from blood, sampled in a trial of the OX40 agonist ivuxolimab. CDR3 sequence reads: CASTLGGRINQPQHF. As DNA, the CDR3 is TGTGCCAGTACCCTAGGGGGCAGAATCAATCAGCCCCAGCATTTT.